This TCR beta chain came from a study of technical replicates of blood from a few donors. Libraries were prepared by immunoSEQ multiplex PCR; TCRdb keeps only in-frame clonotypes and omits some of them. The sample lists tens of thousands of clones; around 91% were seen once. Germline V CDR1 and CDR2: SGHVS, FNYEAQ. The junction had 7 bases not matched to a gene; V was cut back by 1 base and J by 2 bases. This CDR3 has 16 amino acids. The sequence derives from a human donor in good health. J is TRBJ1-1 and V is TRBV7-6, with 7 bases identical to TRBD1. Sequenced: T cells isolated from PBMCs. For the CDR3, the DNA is TGTGCCAGCAGCTTAGTGGGACAGACCGAAAACACTGAAGCTTTCTTT. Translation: CASSLVGQTENTEAFF.